These T cell receptor beta chains were read from a single sample in a study of blood T cell repertoires in COVID-19. Assay used: immunoSEQ multiplex PCR; TCRdb lists only in-frame clones, some missing. The sample has around 250,000 clones, over 70% seen once; the top ten hold about 3.4%. The sample comprised PBMCs or T cells enriched from blood (not recorded which). These receptors were collected from a woman aged 40 to 55 who had been exposed to COVID-19. The conserved cysteine and the conserved F or W are not part of the CDR3 here.

length	V	J	CDR3
13	TRBV4-3	TRBJ1-2	ASSQPHQGAFGYT
13	TRBV5-6	TRBJ1-2	ASSLGMVSDYGYT
14	TRBV7-6	TRBJ1-6	ASSLVGAGSNSPLH
19	TRBV5-1	TRBJ2-3	ASSPANWTSGRSIRTDTQY
14	TRBV7-2	TRBJ1-5	ASSLGGQEGNQPQH
14	TRBV10-3	TRBJ1-1	AISEPTDRGALEAF
14	TRBV6-2/TRBV6-3	TRBJ1-2	ASSYVAGNLNYGYT
14	TRBV4-3	TRBJ1-2	ASSQGPGQGVNGYT
12	TRBV5-1	TRBJ1-1	ASSFQTISTEAF
11	TRBV6-5	TRBJ1-2	ASSSRQGYGYT
14	TRBV5-1	TRBJ2-2	ASKDGGYYQTGELF
12	TRBV7-9	TRBJ1-2	ASSSGQGAYGYT
11	TRBV11-3	TRBJ2-3	ASSLGYRDTQY
10	TRBV5-4	TRBJ2-5	ASTPASGTQY
12	TRBV27	TRBJ2-7	ASSPGTTAYEQY
9	TRBV6-5	TRBJ1-1	ATQKNTEAF
12	TRBV28	TRBJ1-2	ASSYTISNYGYT
13	TRBV7-9	TRBJ1-2	ASSLDVVLLYGYT
13	TRBV29-1	TRBJ2-7	SVELRDRSSYEQY
13	TRBV4-1	TRBJ2-1	ASSQGPSGKNEQF
12	TRBV19	TRBJ1-1	ASSDRDRRIEAF
12	TRBV27	TRBJ1-6	ASTTGLYNSPLH
14	TRBV7-8	TRBJ1-2	ASSLVDGETNYGYT
14	TRBV6-5	TRBJ1-2	ASSYSSRGGFYGYT
11	TRBV24-1	TRBJ2-3	ATSGGSVDTQY
13	TRBV5-6	TRBJ1-1	ASSWGQGSGTEAF
15	TRBV6-1	TRBJ1-5	ASSDRQGALSFQPQH
12	TRBV14	TRBJ1-1	ASSPPYRGGDAF
14	TRBV19	TRBJ2-2	ASSMISGRRAGELF
11	TRBV9	TRBJ1-1	ASSPGGGSRLF
12	TRBV7-9	TRBJ1-1	ASARQIMNTEAF
12	TRBV30	TRBJ2-5	AWGRGGTRETQY
14	TRBV5-4	TRBJ2-3	ASSLDLRPRPDTQY
16	TRBV5-1	TRBJ2-6	ASSPDRTGRSGANVLT
14	TRBV9	TRBJ2-2	ASSVGLVMDTGELF
10	TRBV28	TRBJ1-5	ASGDRGQPQH
12	TRBV18	TRBJ2-5	ASSPLQGIETQY
9	TRBV28	TRBJ1-2	ASNSNYGYT
11	TRBV11-3	TRBJ1-2	ASSQAGNYGYT
14	TRBV9	TRBJ2-3	ASSEKVGGATDTQY
12	TRBV28	TRBJ2-1	ASSLPRTSGLEF
12	TRBV2	TRBJ1-5	ATRGQYSNQPQH
12	TRBV5-6	TRBJ2-2	ASSLLSGTGELF
11	TRBV5-1	TRBJ2-3	ASSFGVPDTQY
12	TRBV28	TRBJ2-1	ASTAGVTYNEQF